This T cell receptor (beta chain) was sequenced in a study of blood T cell repertoires in COVID-19. Turning to the study itself: Some COVID-19 samples were acute and others convalescent; all came from the United States, Italy and Spain. Sources were T cells, B-cell-depleted T cells, or PBMCs; the material itself was cDNA or gDNA.

Under the authors' procedure: From reference gene primer amplification, estimates of nucleated cell counts were derived. Clones were read by immunoSEQ multiplex PCR, and TCRdb kept only the in-frame ones, dropping some. V and J calls and clone size are those listed in that table; D and trimming were worked out from the DNA. This sample has a few hundred thousand clones, with 75% to 85% found just once. CDR1 is MNHNY and CDR2 is SVGAGI in the germline V gene (reference sequence). The junction had 8 bases not matched to a gene; V was cut back by 4 bases and J by 6 bases. The CDR3 runs 15 residues. The sequencing input was peripheral blood. The clonotype originates from a woman in her twenties or thirties with COVID-19, enrolled during active disease. The chain couples TRBV6-6 to TRBJ2-1; 8 bases match TRBD1. CDR3 in amino acids: CASSFTGGSRNEQFF. Here the CDR3 DNA reads TGTGCCAGCAGTTTTACAGGGGGAAGCCGCAATGAGCAGTTCTTC.